What follows is one T cell receptor (beta chain) and its context. Its matching antigen is unknown. The repertoire was sequenced with immunoSEQ multiplex PCR; TCRdb's copy has only in-frame clones and lacks some. This sample carries fewer than 130,000 clones, around nine tenths of them seen once, and the ten largest clones take approximately 1.5%. This CDR3 has 16 residues. Per germline, CDR1 SNHLY and CDR2 FYNNEI. Between the trimmed V and J ends, which lost 7 bases and 3 bases, there was a span of 22 bases. This record belongs to a study of cytomegalovirus exposure and HLA in healthy donors. Study at large: A subsequent analysis stated that the 120 or so validation repertoires were run on the same platform as the approximately 700 first-cohort repertoires.

Notes on the study in general: Cytomegalovirus association was assigned to about 150 TCR beta chains.

The sequencing input was PBMCs. The clonotype originates from a woman in her 30s in good health and CMV-seropositive. The V call is TRBV2, the J call TRBJ2-7; possible D gene TRBD2, 5 bases. CDR3 in DNA: TGTGCCAGCACCGTCGAAGGCGGGCCGGTAAGCTACGAGCAGTACTTC. This codes for CASTVEGGPVSYEQYF.